This is a list of T cell receptor beta chains from one sample in a study of shared clonotypes between healthy human individuals. Clones were sequenced by immunoSEQ multiplex PCR, and TCRdb holds only the in-frame ones, with some missing. This table has over 2 million clones, less than 95% appearing once. The sequencing input was naive CD8+ T cells sorted from blood. These receptors all stem from a man younger than 35 in good health. Both conserved end residues are part of each CDR3.

>TRBV7-3|TRBJ2-3
CASSSGTADTQYF
>TRBV5-6|TRBJ2-3
CASSPLAEGGPDTQYF
>TRBV7-9|TRBJ2-7
CASSDRLADTYEQYF
>TRBV9|TRBJ2-7
CASSVGQNYEQYF
>TRBV2|TRBJ1-1
CASKGKLNTEAFF
>TRBV11-2|TRBJ2-1
CASSLGTEQFF
>TRBV15|TRBJ2-4
CATSSGAKAMREFKNIQYF
>TRBV4-3|TRBJ2-5
CASSQEWLAGEGETQYF
>TRBV7-9|TRBJ2-2
CASSLGGQTQYPGELFF
>TRBV5-4|TRBJ2-3
CASSFDRSYTDTQYF
>TRBV4-1|TRBJ2-3
CASSQEVRGRGDTQYF
>TRBV9|TRBJ2-7
CASSPWDRAEQYF
>TRBV7-6|TRBJ2-1
CASSRTGTSGNEQFF
>TRBV10-1|TRBJ2-5
CASSDAGLQETQYF
>TRBV27|TRBJ2-3
CASNPGPGTSVTDTQYF
>TRBV27|TRBJ2-7
CASGHRFPLSYEQYF
>TRBV4-1|TRBJ2-7
CASSQPPGGLAFHEQYF
>TRBV13|TRBJ2-7
CASSFGGSSYEQYF
>TRBV4-1|TRBJ2-5
CASSHADGRGGQETQYF
>TRBV6-1|TRBJ2-3
CASSVHGDTQYF
>TRBV10-1|TRBJ1-1
CASSGPTGENTEAFF
>TRBV28|TRBJ1-5
CASSLEGAWGNQPQHF
>TRBV7-2|TRBJ1-3
CASSLDATAGNTIYF
>TRBV5-1|TRBJ2-7
CASSERTGGDEQYF
>TRBV6-5|TRBJ2-7
CASSWDLVEQYF
>TRBV6-1|TRBJ2-3
CASSEVIVGLAGGTDTQYF
>TRBV7-9|TRBJ1-4
CASSLGLGLQKLFF
>TRBV6-1|TRBJ2-2
CASSTSGTGSGELFF
>TRBV10-1|TRBJ2-1
CASSDGGGYEQFF
>TRBV5-4|TRBJ2-5
CASSAEWGDETQYF
>TRBV11-1|TRBJ2-4
CASSLSGTLVNIQYF
>TRBV10-3|TRBJ2-7
CAISEPSRSYEQYF
>TRBV7-9|TRBJ1-1
CASSLGWTGGGEAFF
>TRBV4-2|TRBJ2-3
CASSQGPLTDTQYF
>TRBV12-1|TRBJ2-7
CASSFGEGDSPYEQYF
>TRBV19|TRBJ2-2
CASSIWAGGGTGELFF
>TRBV5-6|TRBJ2-1
CASSLGTSGFHNEQFF
>TRBV5-4|TRBJ2-3
CASGQGYSTDTQYF
>TRBV10-3|TRBJ1-1
CAISEGPEAFF
>TRBV7-6|TRBJ2-1
CASSLKAPLAGYNEQFF
>TRBV9|TRBJ2-7
CASSPEWDSSYEQYF